In its sample, the clone carrying this TCR beta chain was seen once. Its antigen is not known. The source of the sample is a study of CD8+CD57+ T cells in acquired aplastic anemia. Study-wide results and limits: Patients and controls had in common 25 to 30 CD8+ CDR3 sequences.

Patients chosen for sequencing had shown CD8+CD57+ cell expansion by flow cytometry. Germline V lookup: CDR1 LNHNV, CDR2 YYDKDF (reference sequence). Unmatched junction bases numbered 3, after V lost 1 base and J lost 1 base. The CDR3 is 15 residues long. TCR beta VDJ and CDR3 profiling used genomic DNA as template. TCRdb passed the reads through MiXCR, listing each CDR3 protein once. This sample carries hundreds of thousands of distinct CDR3 sequences, more than 45% of them seen once, and the ten largest clones take 7% to 10%. The sequence was collected from a human donor with aplastic anemia. The chain joins TRBV15 to TRBJ2-7; the match to TRBD2 covers 8 bases. The sample consisted of sorted CD4+, CD8+, or CD8+CD57+ T cells (not recorded which) from PBMCs. CDR3 protein: CATSRAGGGSYEQYF. CDR3 nucleotides: TGTGCCACCAGCAGAGCCGGGGGGGGATCCTACGAGCAGTACTTC.